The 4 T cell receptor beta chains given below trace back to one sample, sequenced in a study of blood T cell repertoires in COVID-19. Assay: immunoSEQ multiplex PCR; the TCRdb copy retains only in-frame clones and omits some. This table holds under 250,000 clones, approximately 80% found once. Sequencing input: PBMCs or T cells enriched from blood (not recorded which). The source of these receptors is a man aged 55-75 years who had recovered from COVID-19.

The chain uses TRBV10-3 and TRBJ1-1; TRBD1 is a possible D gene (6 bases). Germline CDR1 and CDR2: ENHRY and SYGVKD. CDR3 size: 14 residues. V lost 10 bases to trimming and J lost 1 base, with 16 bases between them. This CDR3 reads CATQGQIQNTEAFF. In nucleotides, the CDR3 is TGTGCCACCCAGGGGCAGATTCAGAACACTGAAGCTTTCTTT.

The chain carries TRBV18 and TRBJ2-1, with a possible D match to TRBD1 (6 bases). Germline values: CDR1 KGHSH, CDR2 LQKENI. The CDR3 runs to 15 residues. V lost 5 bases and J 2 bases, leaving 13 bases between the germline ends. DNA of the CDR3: TGTGCCAGCTCAGGGATGACAGGCCCCTACAATGAGCAGTTCTTC. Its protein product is CASSGMTGPYNEQFF.

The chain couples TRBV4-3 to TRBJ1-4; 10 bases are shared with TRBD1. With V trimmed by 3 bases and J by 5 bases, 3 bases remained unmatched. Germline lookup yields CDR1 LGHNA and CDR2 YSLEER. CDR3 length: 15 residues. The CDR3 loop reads CASSHEDRGNEKLFF. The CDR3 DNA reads TGCGCCAGCAGCCATGAGGACAGGGGGAATGAAAAACTGTTTTTT.

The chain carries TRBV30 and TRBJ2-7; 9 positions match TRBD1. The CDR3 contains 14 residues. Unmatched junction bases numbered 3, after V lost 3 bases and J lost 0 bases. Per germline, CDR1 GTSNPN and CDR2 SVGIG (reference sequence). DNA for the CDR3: TGTGCCTGGAGGGGGACAGGGATCTCCTACGAGCAGTACTTC. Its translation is CAWRGTGISYEQYF.